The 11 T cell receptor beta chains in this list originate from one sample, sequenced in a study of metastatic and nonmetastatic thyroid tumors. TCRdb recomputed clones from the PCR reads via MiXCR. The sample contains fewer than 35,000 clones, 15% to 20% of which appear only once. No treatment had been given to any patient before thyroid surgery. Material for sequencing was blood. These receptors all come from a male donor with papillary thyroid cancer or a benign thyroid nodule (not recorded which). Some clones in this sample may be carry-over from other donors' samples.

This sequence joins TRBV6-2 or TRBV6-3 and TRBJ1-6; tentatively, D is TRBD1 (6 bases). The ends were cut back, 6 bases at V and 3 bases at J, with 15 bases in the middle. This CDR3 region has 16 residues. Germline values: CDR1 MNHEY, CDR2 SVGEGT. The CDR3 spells CASSISGGNYNSPLHF. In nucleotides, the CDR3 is TGTGCCAGCAGCATCTCCGGGGGCAACTATAATTCACCCCTCCACTTT.

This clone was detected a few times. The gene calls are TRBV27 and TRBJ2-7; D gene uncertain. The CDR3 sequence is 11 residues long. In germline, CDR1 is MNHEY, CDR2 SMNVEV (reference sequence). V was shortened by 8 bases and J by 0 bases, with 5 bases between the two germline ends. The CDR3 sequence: CASGLSYEQYF. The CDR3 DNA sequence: TGTGCCAGCGGCCTCTCCTACGAGCAGTACTTC.

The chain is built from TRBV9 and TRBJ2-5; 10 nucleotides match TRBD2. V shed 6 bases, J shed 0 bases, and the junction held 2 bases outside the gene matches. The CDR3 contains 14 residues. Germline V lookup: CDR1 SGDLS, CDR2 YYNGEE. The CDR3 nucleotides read TGTGCCAGCACTAGCGGGAGCCACCAAGAGACCCAGTACTTC. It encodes CASTSGSHQETQYF. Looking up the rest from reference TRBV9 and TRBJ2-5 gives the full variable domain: DSGVTQTPKHLITATGQRVTLRCSPRSGDLSVYWYQQSLDQGLQFLIQYYNGEERAKGNILERFSAQQFPDLHSELNLSSLELGDSALYFCASTSGSHQETQYFGPGTRLLVL.

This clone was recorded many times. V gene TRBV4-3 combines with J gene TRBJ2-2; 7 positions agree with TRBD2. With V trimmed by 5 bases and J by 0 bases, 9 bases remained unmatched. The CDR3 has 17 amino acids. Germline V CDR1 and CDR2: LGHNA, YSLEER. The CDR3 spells CASSRNGGGSNTGELFF. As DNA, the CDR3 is TGCGCCAGCAGCAGAAATGGCGGGGGATCGAACACCGGGGAGCTGTTTTTT.

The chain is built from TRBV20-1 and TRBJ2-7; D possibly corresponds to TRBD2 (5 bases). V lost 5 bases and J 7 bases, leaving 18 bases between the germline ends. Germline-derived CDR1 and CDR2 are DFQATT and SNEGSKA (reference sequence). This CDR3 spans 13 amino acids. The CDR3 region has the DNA TGCAGTGCTGGAGCCCCCCCCCCGGGAGAGCAGTACTTC. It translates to CSAGAPPPGEQYF.

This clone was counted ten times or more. The CDR3 spells CATSTGGNDNEQFF. Here the CDR3 DNA reads TGTGCCACCAGCACGGGAGGGAACGACAATGAGCAGTTCTTC. This chain uses TRBV15 with TRBJ2-1, with 8 bases matching TRBD2. CDR3 size: 14 residues. Germline CDR1 is LNHNV and CDR2 is YYDKDF (reference sequence). After removal of 4 bases from V and 5 bases from J, the junction contained 4 bases not matched to a gene.

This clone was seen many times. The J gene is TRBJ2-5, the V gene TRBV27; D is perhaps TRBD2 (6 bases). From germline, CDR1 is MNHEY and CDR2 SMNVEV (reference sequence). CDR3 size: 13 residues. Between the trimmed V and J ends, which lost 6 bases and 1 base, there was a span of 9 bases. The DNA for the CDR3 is TGTGCCAGCAGGCTCGGGAGCCAAGAGACCCAGTACTTC. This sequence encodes CASRLGSQETQYF.

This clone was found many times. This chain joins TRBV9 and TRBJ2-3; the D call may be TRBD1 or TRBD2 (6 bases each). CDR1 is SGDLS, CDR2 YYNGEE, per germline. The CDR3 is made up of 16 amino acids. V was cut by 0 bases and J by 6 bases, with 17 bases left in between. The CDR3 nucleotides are TGTGCCAGCAGCGTAGCAGGAGGGGGAGGTTGGGATACGCAGTATTTT. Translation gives CASSVAGGGGWDTQYF.

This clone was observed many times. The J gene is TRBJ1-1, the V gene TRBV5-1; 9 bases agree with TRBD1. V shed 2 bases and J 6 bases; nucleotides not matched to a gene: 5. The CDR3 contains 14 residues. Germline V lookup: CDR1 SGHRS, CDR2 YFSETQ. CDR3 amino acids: CASSFQQGAAEAFF. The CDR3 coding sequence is TGCGCCAGCAGCTTTCAACAGGGGGCTGCTGAAGCTTTCTTT.

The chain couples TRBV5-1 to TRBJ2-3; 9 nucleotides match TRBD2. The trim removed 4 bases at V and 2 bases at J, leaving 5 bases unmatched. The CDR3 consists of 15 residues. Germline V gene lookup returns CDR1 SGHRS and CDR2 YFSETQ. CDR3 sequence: CASSTSGSSTDTQYF. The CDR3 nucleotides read TGCGCCAGCAGCACTAGCGGGTCCTCCACAGATACGCAGTATTTT.

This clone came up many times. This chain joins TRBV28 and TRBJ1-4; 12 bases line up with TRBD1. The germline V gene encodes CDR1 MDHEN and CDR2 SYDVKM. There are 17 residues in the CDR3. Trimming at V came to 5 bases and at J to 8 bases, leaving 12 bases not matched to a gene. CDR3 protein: CASSHRDRGQVWEKLFF. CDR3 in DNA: TGTGCCAGCAGTCACCGGGACAGGGGGCAGGTTTGGGAAAAACTGTTTTTT. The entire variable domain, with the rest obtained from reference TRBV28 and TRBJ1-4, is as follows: DVKVTQSSRYLVKRTGEKVFLECVQDMDHENMFWYRQDPGLGLRLIYFSYDVKMKEKGDIPEGYSVSREKKERFSLILESASTNQTSMYLCASSHRDRGQVWEKLFFGSGTQLSVL.